A selection of T cell receptor beta chains follows, all from one sample in a study of T cell repertoires in cytomegalovirus infection. A single record per CDR3 protein comes from TCRdb applying MiXCR to the reads. In the table there are about 100,000 distinct CDR3 sequences, approximately 30% of which are singletons. Their antigens remain unidentified. Source: CD8+ T cells from cultured PBMCs, taken from culture after CMV antigen stimulation. These receptors came from a human donor in good health (CMV status not recorded). Some clones in this sample may be carry-over from other donors' samples. Each CDR3 is given with its conserved first and last residue. D genes are given only for firm matches. The size of a clone is reported for some rows only, either as once, few or many, or as a class for expanded clones.

V: TRBV7-9
D: TRBD2
J: TRBJ2-2
length: 16
size: many
DNA: TGTGCCAGCAGCCCTCCGACTAGCGGGGTCCCCGGGGAGCTGTTTTTT
CDR3: CASSPPTSGVPGELFF

V: TRBV7-6
D: .
J: TRBJ1-6
length: 14
size: few
DNA: TGTGCCAGCAGCGAAGGACAGTACAATTCACCCCTCCACTTT
CDR3: CASSEGQYNSPLHF

V: TRBV4-1
D: TRBD1
J: TRBJ1-2
length: 15
size: .
DNA: TGCGCCAGCAGCACAGGGACAGCGACTAACTATGGCTACACCTTC
CDR3: CASSTGTATNYGYTF

V: TRBV27
D: .
J: TRBJ2-4
length: 11
size: .
DNA: TGTGCCAGCACTGGACACAACATTCAGTACTTC
CDR3: CASTGHNIQYF

V: TRBV2
D: .
J: TRBJ2-7
length: 14
size: .
DNA: TGTGCCAGCAGACCGGGACAAGGTTCCTACGAGCAGTACTTC
CDR3: CASRPGQGSYEQYF

V: TRBV10-3
D: TRBD1
J: TRBJ1-1
length: 15
size: .
DNA: TGTGCCATCAGTGAGTCCGGGGCAGGGGGCACTGAAGCTTTCTTT
CDR3: CAISESGAGGTEAFF

V: TRBV5-1
D: TRBD2
J: TRBJ2-1
length: 16
size: .
DNA: TGCGCCAGCAGCTTGACCGCTAGCGGGGGAATCAATGAGCAGTTCTTC
CDR3: CASSLTASGGINEQFF

V: TRBV7-9
D: .
J: TRBJ1-1
length: 13
size: few
DNA: TGTGCCAGCAGGGGGGAAATGAACACTGAAGCTTTCTTT
CDR3: CASRGEMNTEAFF

V: TRBV12-3/TRBV12-4
D: .
J: TRBJ1-4
length: 17
size: .
DNA: TGTGCCAGCAGTTCCTTAACAGGGCGAAATGGGGGAGGAAAACTGTTTTTT
CDR3: CASSSLTGRNGGGKLFF

V: TRBV6-2/TRBV6-3
D: .
J: TRBJ1-1
length: 12
size: .
DNA: TGTGCCAGCAAAGGGGGGAACACTGAAGCTTTCTTT
CDR3: CASKGGNTEAFF

V: TRBV20-1
D: TRBD2
J: TRBJ2-1
length: 20
size: many
DNA: TGCAGTGCTAGACCCTCGGTGTGGGTAGCGGGCCAGAGCTCCTACAATGAGCAGTTCTTC
CDR3: CSARPSVWVAGQSSYNEQFF

V: TRBV20-1
D: TRBD1
J: TRBJ2-7
length: 15
size: few
DNA: TGCAGTGCTAGACCGACAGGGGGCGATTTCGACGAGCAGTACTTC
CDR3: CSARPTGGDFDEQYF

V: TRBV12-3/TRBV12-4
D: .
J: TRBJ2-5
length: 15
size: once
DNA: TGTGCCAGCAGTTTAGAATTACTTCCTCAAGAGACCCAGTACTTC
CDR3: CASSLELLPQETQYF

V: TRBV11-2
D: TRBD1
J: TRBJ1-6
length: 16
size: few
DNA: TGTGCCAGCAGCTTAGCCGGACAGGGCGATCATTCACCCCTCCACTTT
CDR3: CASSLAGQGDHSPLHF

V: TRBV7-9
D: .
J: TRBJ1-2
length: 16
size: many
DNA: TGTGCCAGCAGCTCAGGCCTCGAGGGGCAGAACTATGGCTACACCTTC
CDR3: CASSSGLEGQNYGYTF

V: TRBV2
D: TRBD1
J: TRBJ2-7
length: 13
size: many
DNA: TGTGCCAGCACCCGGGACAGGGCCTACGAGCAGTACTTC
CDR3: CASTRDRAYEQYF

V: TRBV6-1
D: .
J: TRBJ2-1
length: 15
size: .
DNA: TGTGCCAGCAGGGGAGGGGGATGGTTGGACAATGAGCAGTTCTTC
CDR3: CASRGGGWLDNEQFF

V: TRBV10-3
D: .
J: TRBJ1-5
length: 15
size: .
DNA: TGTGCCATCAGTGAGTCGTTCGACAGTAATCAGCCCCAGCATTTT
CDR3: CAISESFDSNQPQHF

V: TRBV6-2/TRBV6-3
D: .
J: TRBJ2-1
length: 15
size: few
DNA: TGTGCCAGCAGTTCTGGGGTGGGCTCCTACAATGAGCAGTTCTTC
CDR3: CASSSGVGSYNEQFF

V: TRBV7-6
D: TRBD2
J: TRBJ2-2
length: 19
size: few
DNA: TGTGCCAGCAGCTTACTCCCCGTGCGGGGGGGCTACTTAACCGGGGAGCTGTTTTTT
CDR3: CASSLLPVRGGYLTGELFF

V: TRBV27
D: .
J: TRBJ2-7
length: 15
size: .
DNA: TGTGCCAGCAGTTTAAGCCCAGGGGGGTTTTACGAGCAGTACTTC
CDR3: CASSLSPGGFYEQYF

V: TRBV7-8
D: .
J: TRBJ1-3
length: 14
size: many
DNA: TGTGCCAGCAGACCTGAGGGGGGAGGAAACACCATATATTTT
CDR3: CASRPEGGGNTIYF

V: TRBV12-3/TRBV12-4
D: .
J: TRBJ1-1
length: 14
size: .
DNA: TGTGCCAGCAGTTTAATGGGCCCCGGGACAGAAGCTTTCTTT
CDR3: CASSLMGPGTEAFF

V: TRBV10-3
D: .
J: TRBJ1-5
length: 12
size: many
DNA: TGTGCCATCCTGCGTAGCAATCAGCCCCAGCATTTT
CDR3: CAILRSNQPQHF

V: TRBV7-2
D: .
J: TRBJ1-3
length: 12
size: many
DNA: TGTGCCAGCAGCTTCCCCCCGAACACCATATATTTT
CDR3: CASSFPPNTIYF

V: TRBV7-6
D: TRBD1
J: TRBJ1-2
length: 15
size: few
DNA: TGTGCCAGCAGCACTCGGACAGGCCCTTCCGACGGCTACACCTTC
CDR3: CASSTRTGPSDGYTF

V: TRBV6-5
D: .
J: TRBJ1-1
length: 15
size: .
DNA: TGTGCCAACAGTTACCCCGGGACTGGACGGGGGGTAGCTTTCTTT
CDR3: CANSYPGTGRGVAFF

V: TRBV5-6
D: .
J: TRBJ1-1
length: 16
size: few
DNA: TGTGCCAGCAGTCGCGATCGGAATTTAATGAACACTGAAGCTTTCTTT
CDR3: CASSRDRNLMNTEAFF

V: TRBV12-5
D: TRBD2
J: TRBJ2-3
length: 15
size: .
DNA: TGTGCTAGTGGGGGACTAGCAGCTAGCACAGATACGCAGTATTTT
CDR3: CASGGLAASTDTQYF

V: TRBV27
D: .
J: TRBJ1-5
length: 15
size: many
DNA: TGTGCCAGCAGTTTAAACAGTGGTAGCAATCAGCCCCAGCATTTT
CDR3: CASSLNSGSNQPQHF

V: TRBV7-2
D: .
J: TRBJ2-7
length: 13
size: .
DNA: TGTGCCAGCACCTCCGTTGATTTCTACGAGCAGTACTTC
CDR3: CASTSVDFYEQYF

V: TRBV12-3/TRBV12-4
D: .
J: TRBJ2-1
length: 13
size: .
DNA: TGTGCCAGCAGTTTTGCCGGAAGAAATGAGCAGTTCTTC
CDR3: CASSFAGRNEQFF

V: TRBV5-6
D: .
J: TRBJ1-2
length: 13
size: .
DNA: TGTGCCAGCAGCTTTCGGGCCTACTATGGCTACACCTTC
CDR3: CASSFRAYYGYTF

V: TRBV7-9
D: TRBD1
J: TRBJ1-5
length: 15
size: few
DNA: TGTGCCAGCAGCCCGCCGGGACAGGGGGATCAGCCCCAGCATTTT
CDR3: CASSPPGQGDQPQHF

V: TRBV5-4
D: TRBD1
J: TRBJ2-2
length: 16
size: .
DNA: TGTGCCAGCAGCTTGACCCGGACAGGGGGCACCGGGGAGCTGTTTTTT
CDR3: CASSLTRTGGTGELFF

V: TRBV6-5
D: TRBD2
J: TRBJ2-1
length: 16
size: few
DNA: TGTGCCAGCAGTTACGCGTCCGGGGGGGCCACCCATGAGCAGTTCTTC
CDR3: CASSYASGGATHEQFF

V: TRBV27
D: TRBD1
J: TRBJ2-1
length: 14
size: .
DNA: TGTGCCAGCAGTTTATGGAGGACAGGGAATGAGCAGTTCTTC
CDR3: CASSLWRTGNEQFF

V: TRBV27
D: .
J: TRBJ2-2
length: 13
size: .
DNA: TGTGCCAGCAGTTTAAGGAACACCGGGGAGCTGTTTTTT
CDR3: CASSLRNTGELFF

V: TRBV29-1
D: TRBD1
J: TRBJ2-1
length: 16
size: .
DNA: TGCAGCGTTGAAGGCCTCCCCGGACAGGGCTCGTATGAGCAGTTCTTC
CDR3: CSVEGLPGQGSYEQFF

V: TRBV19
D: .
J: TRBJ2-1
length: 15
size: .
DNA: TGTGCCAGTAGTAATTGGGGGAGCTCCTACAATGAGCAGTTCTTC
CDR3: CASSNWGSSYNEQFF

V: TRBV6-6
D: TRBD1
J: TRBJ1-1
length: 16
size: .
DNA: TGTGCCAGCAGCATAACAGGGGGCGCCTTAGACACTGAAGCTTTCTTT
CDR3: CASSITGGALDTEAFF

V: TRBV6-1
D: .
J: TRBJ1-2
length: 15
size: few
DNA: TGTGCCAGCAGTCAGGGGTTTTCCTATAACTATGGCTACACCTTC
CDR3: CASSQGFSYNYGYTF

V: TRBV10-3
D: .
J: TRBJ1-5
length: 14
size: few
DNA: TGTGCCACCACAGAGTTTTATAGCAATCAGCCCCAGCATTTT
CDR3: CATTEFYSNQPQHF

V: TRBV6-8
D: .
J: TRBJ2-6
length: 16
size: .
DNA: TGTGCCGACAGGCCGGACAGTTTCTCTGGGGCCAACGTCCTGACTTTC
CDR3: CADRPDSFSGANVLTF

V: TRBV12-3/TRBV12-4
D: .
J: TRBJ2-2
length: 14
size: .
DNA: TGTGCCAGCAGTTTTTACGGGTCGGCCGGGGAGCTGTTTTTT
CDR3: CASSFYGSAGELFF

V: TRBV12-3/TRBV12-4
D: TRBD1
J: TRBJ2-1
length: 13
size: .
DNA: TGTGCCAGCACCCCCGGACAGGGGGAGGAGCAGTTCTTC
CDR3: CASTPGQGEEQFF